This T cell receptor beta chain was sequenced during a study of cytomegalovirus exposure and HLA in healthy donors. Study-level findings and limits: Cytomegalovirus association was assigned to some 160 TCR beta chains. In a later analysis, productive TCRs from donors in an Asian-associated ancestry cluster reportedly carried fewer N-insertions than the cohort mean. The classifier reportedly diagnosed cytomegalovirus status with high sensitivity and specificity.

The CDR3 consists of 16 residues. J gave up 5 bases and V 3 bases, and 10 bases lay outside the gene matches. Germline CDR1 is LGHNA and CDR2 is YSLEER. The PCR used 60 Vbeta and 13 Jbeta primers. In the original workflow: The count from a later analysis was 65 million to 90 million unique TCR beta chains, about 10 million of them shared. Clones were sequenced by immunoSEQ multiplex PCR, and TCRdb holds only the in-frame ones, with some missing. Clonal size and the V and J genes are those of that table, whereas D and trimming came from the DNA. The sample contains approximately 150,000 clones, approximately 71% of which appear only once. This clone was recorded a few times. Its antigen is unidentified.

The chain uses TRBV4-3 and TRBJ2-7; 10 positions agree with TRBD1. The sequence came from a woman aged 18 to 35 in good health and CMV-seropositive. Source material: PBMCs. CDR3 sequence: CASSQGPGQGINEQYF. The DNA of the CDR3 is TGCGCCAGCAGCCAGGGACCGGGACAGGGGATCAACGAGCAGTACTTC.